The 18 T cell receptor beta chains in this list originate from one sample, sequenced in a study of ipilimumab plus nivolumab after autologous stem cell transplantation. Assay: immunoSEQ multiplex PCR; the TCRdb copy retains only in-frame clones and omits some. The repertoire consists of 10,000 to 15,000 clones, with approximately 68% occurring once and the leading ten covering around 10%. Material: PBMCs, obtained in a trial of ipilimumab plus nivolumab as post-transplant consolidation. These receptors all stem from a male donor with multiple myeloma.

In nucleotides, the CDR3 is TGTGCCTGGAGTGTTGACCCCTATAATTCACCCCTCCACTTT. Its translation is CAWSVDPYNSPLHF. The chain employs TRBV30 and TRBJ1-6, with D unresolved. This CDR3 is built from 14 residues. The V gene lost 0 bases and the J gene lost 2 bases, with 5 bases spanning the gap. Per germline, CDR1 GTSNPN and CDR2 SVGIG (reference sequence).

The table lists this clone with a few counts. The junction does not match germline at one end; this may be a read error. The rearrangement uses TRBV14 and TRBJ2-3; D might be TRBD2 (5 bases). Germline V gene data show CDR1 as SGHDN and CDR2 as FVKESK. This CDR3 is built from 13 residues. CDR3 sequence: CASSPTTTLRRHF. In DNA form, the CDR3 reads TGTGCCAGCAGCCCGACGACAACCCTTAGGAGGCATTTT.

This clone was picked up one time. The chain employs TRBV19 and TRBJ1-1, with 9 bases identical to TRBD1. Trimming took 2 bases from V and 6 from J; bases not matched to a gene: 7. CDR3 length: 15 residues. Germline CDR1 LNHDA, CDR2 SQIVND (reference sequence). The CDR3 DNA follows: TGTGCCAGTAGTATATCGCGGACAGGGGCTTCTGAAGCTTTCTTT. Translation gives CASSISRTGASEAFF.

The rearrangement joins TRBV30 to TRBJ2-1; tentatively, D is TRBD1 or TRBD2 (5 bases each). CDR3 length: 11 amino acids. Germline V gives CDR1 GTSNPN, CDR2 SVGIG (reference sequence). V lost 3 bases and J lost 14, with 14 bases in between. The CDR3 DNA reads TGTGCCTGGAGATGGGGACCCACAGAGTTCTTC. Translation gives CAWRWGPTEFF.

The count of this clone is one. The V and J genes are TRBV19 and TRBJ2-7; tentative D call: TRBD2 (6 bases). Germline CDR1 reads LNHDA; CDR2 reads SQIVND (reference sequence). V dropped 3 bases and J dropped 0 bases, with 15 bases sitting between them. CDR3 length: 16 amino acids. The CDR3 region is CASSMYGGSSSYEQYF. The CDR3 coding sequence is TGTGCCAGTAGTATGTACGGGGGATCCAGCTCCTACGAGCAGTACTTC.

The J gene is TRBJ1-4, the V gene TRBV4-2, with no clear D. From germline, CDR1 is LGHNA and CDR2 YNFKEQ. This CDR3 spans 16 amino acids. V lost 0 bases and J 0 bases, leaving 8 bases between the germline ends. The CDR3 here is CASSQEVTTTNEKLFF. DNA of the CDR3: TGTGCCAGCAGCCAAGAAGTAACCACAACTAATGAAAAACTGTTTTTT.

The chain carries TRBV5-1 and TRBJ2-7; TRBD1 matches at 7 bases. V shed 5 bases and J 4 bases; nucleotides not matched to a gene: 3. The CDR3 has 12 amino acids. Germline CDR1 reads SGHRS; CDR2 reads YFSETQ. The chain's CDR3 is CASRGGGYEQYF. The CDR3 DNA sequence: TGCGCCAGCAGAGGGGGCGGGTACGAGCAGTACTTC. The entire variable domain, with the rest obtained from reference TRBV5-1 and TRBJ2-7, is as follows: KAGVTQTPRYLIKTRGQQVTLSCSPISGHRSVSWYQQTPGQGLQFLFEYFSETQRNKGNFPGRFSGRQFSNSRSEMNVSTLELGDSALYLCASRGGGYEQYFGPGTRLTVT.

The chain has TRBV6-1 and TRBJ1-1, with a possible D match to TRBD1 (5 bases). The CDR3 has 13 amino acids. Trimming took off 8 bases at V and 7 bases at J, with 17 bases between the two ends. Germline-derived CDR1 and CDR2 are MNHNS and SASEGT. Here the CDR3 reads CASLPRGKIEAFF. CDR3 DNA: TGTGCCAGCTTACCACGGGGGAAGATTGAAGCTTTCTTT.

This rearrangement joins TRBV7-2 to TRBJ1-1, with 9 nucleotides matching TRBD1. Germline values: CDR1 SGHTA, CDR2 FQGNSA. With 5 bases clipped from V and 2 bases from J, the junction kept 6 bases outside the gene matches. This CDR3 has 15 amino acids. The CDR3 loop is CASSRGDRANTEAFF. CDR3 in DNA: TGTGCCAGCAGCCGCGGGGACAGGGCAAACACTGAAGCTTTCTTT.

The chain links TRBV2 to TRBJ1-3; D is unresolved. The CDR3 spans 14 residues. V was cut by 5 bases and J by 0 bases, with 8 bases left in between. Germline CDR1 and CDR2: SNHLY and FYNNEI. CDR3 loop: CASSRVYSGNTIYF. The CDR3 DNA reads as TGTGCCAGCAGTAGGGTTTACTCTGGAAACACCATATATTTT.

This clone turned up a few times. The gene calls are TRBV14 and TRBJ2-7; no clear D gene. Deletions cut 5 bases from V and 3 bases from J, with 8 bases between. Per germline, CDR1 SGHDN and CDR2 FVKESK. This CDR3 has 12 amino acids. For the CDR3, the DNA is TGTGCCAGCAGCGCATCGGGCTACGAGCAGTACTTC. As protein: CASSASGYEQYF.

V and J are TRBV11-2 and TRBJ2-5; D remains ambiguous. Germline CDR1 and CDR2: SGHAT and FQNNGV. The CDR3 is 13 residues long. The V end was cut by 2 bases, the J end by 5 bases, with 9 bases between. CDR3 loop: CASSLSDGETQYF. CDR3 sequence (DNA): TGTGCCAGCAGCTTAAGCGATGGGGAGACCCAGTACTTC.

This clone was detected only a few times. CDR3 region: CASSYSGPSSYEQYF. CDR3 in DNA: TGTGCCAGCAGTTACTCGGGACCGAGCTCCTACGAGCAGTACTTC. The V and J genes are TRBV6-5 and TRBJ2-7; perhaps D is TRBD1 or TRBD2 (5 bases each). The length of the CDR3 is 15 residues. V lost 0 bases and J lost 0, with 9 bases in between. Germline V gives CDR1 MNHEY, CDR2 SVGAGI.

The gene calls are TRBV7-9 and TRBJ2-1, with TRBD2 matching 11 bases. V lost 1 base and J lost 5; bases outside the gene matches: 4. This CDR3 has 16 residues. Per the germline V gene, CDR1 is SEHNR and CDR2 is FQNEAQ (reference sequence). CDR3 residues: CASSLGGLAADNEQFF. The CDR3 coding sequence is TGTGCCAGCAGCTTAGGGGGACTAGCGGCTGACAATGAGCAGTTCTTC.

The chain joins TRBV19 to TRBJ1-1; weak D call: TRBD1 (5 bases). Trimming shortened V by 2 bases and J by 3 bases, and 7 bases separated the two germline ends. This CDR3 is built from 13 residues. Germline CDR1 is LNHDA and CDR2 is SQIVND (reference sequence). CDR3 DNA: TGTGCCAGTAGTATACAGGGTTACACTGAAGCTTTCTTT. Protein: CASSIQGYTEAFF. Filled out from reference TRBV19 and TRBJ1-1, the complete variable domain reads DGGITQSPKYLFRKEGQNVTLSCEQNLNHDAMYWYRQDPGQGLRLIYYSQIVNDFQKGDIAEGYSVSREKKESFPLTVTSAQKNPTAFYLCASSIQGYTEAFFGQGTRLTVV.

This chain connects TRBV6-1 to TRBJ2-5, with D uncertain. Per germline, CDR1 MNHNS and CDR2 SASEGT. Trimming took 11 bases from V and 2 from J, leaving 21 bases between them. This CDR3 contains 15 residues. The CDR3 loop is CASTRAPAVQETQYF. The CDR3 DNA follows: TGTGCCTCCACCCGGGCCCCGGCGGTTCAAGAGACCCAGTACTTC.

The V gene is TRBV5-4, the J gene TRBJ2-5; D ambiguous. The CDR3 covers 15 residues. The germline V gene encodes CDR1 SGHNT and CDR2 YYREEE (reference sequence). V gave up 0 bases and J gave up 2 bases, with 11 bases separating them. The CDR3 protein is CASSLEAARQETQYF. The CDR3 nucleotides read TGTGCCAGCAGCTTGGAGGCGGCCAGGCAAGAGACCCAGTACTTC.

The CDR3 coding sequence is TGTGCCAGCAGCTTGGTTCCGGGGGCTCTCACCGGGGAGCTGTTTTTT. Translating gives CASSLVPGALTGELFF. The chain links TRBV5-4 to TRBJ2-2, with D perhaps matching TRBD1 or TRBD2 (6 bases each). The CDR3 totals 16 residues. Trimming removed 0 bases at V and 4 bases at J, with 13 bases between. Germline CDR1 SGHNT, CDR2 YYREEE (reference sequence).